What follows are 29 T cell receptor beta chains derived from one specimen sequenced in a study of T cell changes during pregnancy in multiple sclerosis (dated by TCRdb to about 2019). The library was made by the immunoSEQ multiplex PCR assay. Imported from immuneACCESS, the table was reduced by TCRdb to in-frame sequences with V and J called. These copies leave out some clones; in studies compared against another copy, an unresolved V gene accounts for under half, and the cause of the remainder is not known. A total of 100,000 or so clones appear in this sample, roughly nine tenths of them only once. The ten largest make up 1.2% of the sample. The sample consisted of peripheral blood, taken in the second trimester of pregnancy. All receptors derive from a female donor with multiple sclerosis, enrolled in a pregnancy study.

The CDR3 reads CASSEDLEGQPQHF. CDR3 sequence (DNA): TGTGCCAGCTCCGAAGACTTGGAAGGTCAGCCCCAGCATTTT. The chain has TRBV18 and TRBJ1-5; D gene ambiguous. V dropped 6 bases and J dropped 6 bases, with 15 bases sitting between them. Germline V gene lookup returns CDR1 KGHSH and CDR2 LQKENI. This CDR3 has 14 residues.

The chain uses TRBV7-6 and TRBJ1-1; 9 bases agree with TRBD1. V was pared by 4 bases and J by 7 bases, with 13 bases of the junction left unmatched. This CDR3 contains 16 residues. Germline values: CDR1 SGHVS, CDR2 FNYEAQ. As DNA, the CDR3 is TGTGCCAGCAGCTCCGAGAATACAGGGGGCTTTTATGAAGCTTTCTTT. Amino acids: CASSSENTGGFYEAFF. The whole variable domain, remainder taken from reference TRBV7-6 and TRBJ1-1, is GAGVSQSPRYKVTKRGQDVALRCDPISGHVSLYWYRQALGQGPEFLTYFNYEAQQDKSGLPNDRFSAERPEGSISTLTIQRTEQRDSAMYRCASSSENTGGFYEAFFGQGTRLTVV.

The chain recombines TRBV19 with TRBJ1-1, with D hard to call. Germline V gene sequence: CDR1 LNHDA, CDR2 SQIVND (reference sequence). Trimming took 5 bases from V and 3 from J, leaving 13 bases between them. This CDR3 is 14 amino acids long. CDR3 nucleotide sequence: TGTGCCAGTAGTTTCCCGGGCGGGGACACTGAAGCTTTCTTT. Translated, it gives CASSFPGGDTEAFF. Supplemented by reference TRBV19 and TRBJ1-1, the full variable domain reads DGGITQSPKYLFRKEGQNVTLSCEQNLNHDAMYWYRQDPGQGLRLIYYSQIVNDFQKGDIAEGYSVSREKKESFPLTVTSAQKNPTAFYLCASSFPGGDTEAFFGQGTRLTVV.

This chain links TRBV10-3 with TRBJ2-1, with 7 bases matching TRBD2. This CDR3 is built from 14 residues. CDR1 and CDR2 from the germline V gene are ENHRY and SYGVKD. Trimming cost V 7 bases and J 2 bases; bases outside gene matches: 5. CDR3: CAINQAGTYNEQFF. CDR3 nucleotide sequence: TGTGCCATCAATCAAGCGGGGACCTACAATGAGCAGTTCTTC.

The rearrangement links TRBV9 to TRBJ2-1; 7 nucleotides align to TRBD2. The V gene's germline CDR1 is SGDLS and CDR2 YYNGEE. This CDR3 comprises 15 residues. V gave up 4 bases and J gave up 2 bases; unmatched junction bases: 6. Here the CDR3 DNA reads TGTGCCAGCAGCTCGGGCCGGGGGGCCTACAATGAGCAGTTCTTC. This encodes CASSSGRGAYNEQFF. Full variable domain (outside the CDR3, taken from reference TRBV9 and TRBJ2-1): DSGVTQTPKHLITATGQRVTLRCSPRSGDLSVYWYQQSLDQGLQFLIQYYNGEERAKGNILERFSAQQFPDLHSELNLSSLELGDSALYFCASSSGRGAYNEQFFGPGTRLTVL.

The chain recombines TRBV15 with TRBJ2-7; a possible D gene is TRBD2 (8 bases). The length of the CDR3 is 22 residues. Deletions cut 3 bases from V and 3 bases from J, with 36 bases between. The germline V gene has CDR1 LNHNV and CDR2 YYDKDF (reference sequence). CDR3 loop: CATSSYPLPQGGGSGSFYEQYF. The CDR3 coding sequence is TGTGCCACCAGCAGCTACCCCTTGCCCCAGGGGGGAGGCAGCGGGAGCTTCTACGAGCAGTACTTC.

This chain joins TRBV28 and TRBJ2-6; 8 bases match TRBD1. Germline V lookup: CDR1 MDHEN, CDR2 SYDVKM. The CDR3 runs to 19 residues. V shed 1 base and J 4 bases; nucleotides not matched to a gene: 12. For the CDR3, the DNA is TGTGCCAGCAGTTTATCGGGTTGGGGCAGGGGGCAAGGGGCCAACGTCCTGACTTTC. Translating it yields CASSLSGWGRGQGANVLTF.

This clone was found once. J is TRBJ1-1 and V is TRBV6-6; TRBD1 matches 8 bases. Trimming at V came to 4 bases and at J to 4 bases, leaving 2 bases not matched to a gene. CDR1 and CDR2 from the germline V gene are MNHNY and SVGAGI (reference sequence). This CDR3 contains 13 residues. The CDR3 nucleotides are TGTGCCAGCAGTTCTGACAGGGGCACTGAAGCTTTCTTT. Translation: CASSSDRGTEAFF.

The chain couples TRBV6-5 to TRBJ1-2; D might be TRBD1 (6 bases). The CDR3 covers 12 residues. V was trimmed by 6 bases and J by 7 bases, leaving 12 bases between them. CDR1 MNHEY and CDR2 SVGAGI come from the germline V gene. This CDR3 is CASSGTIGGYTF. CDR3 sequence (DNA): TGTGCCAGCAGCGGGACAATAGGTGGCTACACCTTC.

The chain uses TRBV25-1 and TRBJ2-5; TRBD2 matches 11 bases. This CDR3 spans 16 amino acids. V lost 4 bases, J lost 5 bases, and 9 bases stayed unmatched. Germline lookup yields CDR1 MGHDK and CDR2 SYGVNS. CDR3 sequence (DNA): TGTGCCAGCAGTGTCGTAGCGGGAGGGCCTGGGGAGACCCAGTACTTC. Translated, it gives CASSVVAGGPGETQYF.

CDR3 protein: CASSLRGQNQPQHF. In DNA, the CDR3 is TGTGCCAGCAGTCTACGCGGACAGAATCAGCCCCAGCATTTT. This chain links TRBV2 with TRBJ1-5; weak D call: TRBD1 (6 bases). This CDR3 spans 14 amino acids. Germline V gene data show CDR1 as SNHLY and CDR2 as FYNNEI. V gave up 5 bases and J gave up 4 bases, with 12 bases separating them.

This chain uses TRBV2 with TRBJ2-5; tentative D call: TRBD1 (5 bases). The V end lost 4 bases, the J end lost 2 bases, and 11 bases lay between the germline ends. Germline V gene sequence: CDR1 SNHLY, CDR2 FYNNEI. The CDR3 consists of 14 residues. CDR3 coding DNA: TGTGCCAGCAGTGGGACAACCCAACAAGAGACCCAGTACTTC. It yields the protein CASSGTTQQETQYF.

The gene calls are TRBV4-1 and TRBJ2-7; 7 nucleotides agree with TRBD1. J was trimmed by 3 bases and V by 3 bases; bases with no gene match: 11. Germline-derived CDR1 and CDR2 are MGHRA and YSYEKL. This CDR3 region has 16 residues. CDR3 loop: CASSQLFPGQNYEQYF. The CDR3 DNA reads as TGCGCCAGCAGCCAGCTATTTCCGGGACAGAACTACGAGCAGTACTTC.

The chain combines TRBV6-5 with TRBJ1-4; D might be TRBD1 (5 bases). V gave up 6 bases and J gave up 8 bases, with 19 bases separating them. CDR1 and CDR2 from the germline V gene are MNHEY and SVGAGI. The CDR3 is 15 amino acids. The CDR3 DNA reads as TGTGCCAGCAGCTCGGCCCGGGTCCCAGGGGAAAAACTGTTTTTT. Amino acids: CASSSARVPGEKLFF.

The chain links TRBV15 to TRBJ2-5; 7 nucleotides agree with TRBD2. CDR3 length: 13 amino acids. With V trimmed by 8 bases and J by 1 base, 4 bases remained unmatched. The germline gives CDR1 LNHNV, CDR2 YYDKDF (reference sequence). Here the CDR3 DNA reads TGTGCCACCGGCCGGGAGGTCCAAGAGACCCAGTACTTC. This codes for CATGREVQETQYF.

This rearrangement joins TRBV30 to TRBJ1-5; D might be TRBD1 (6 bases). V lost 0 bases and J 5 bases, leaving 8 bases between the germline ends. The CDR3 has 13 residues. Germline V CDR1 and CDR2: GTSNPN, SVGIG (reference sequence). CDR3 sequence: CAWSVQGYQPQHF. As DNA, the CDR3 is TGTGCCTGGAGTGTACAGGGCTATCAGCCCCAGCATTTT. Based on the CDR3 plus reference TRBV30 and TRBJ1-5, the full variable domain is SQTIHQWPATLVQPVGSPLSLECTVEGTSNPNLYWYRQAAGRGLQLLFYSVGIGQISSEVPQNLSASRPQDRQFILSSKKLLLSDSGFYLCAWSVQGYQPQHFGDGTRLSIL.

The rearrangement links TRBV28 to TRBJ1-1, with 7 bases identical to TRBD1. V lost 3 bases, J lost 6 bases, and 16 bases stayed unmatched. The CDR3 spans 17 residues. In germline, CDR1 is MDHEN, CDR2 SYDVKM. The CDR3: CASSFQIFRGPRSEAFF. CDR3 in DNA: TGTGCCAGCAGTTTTCAGATCTTTAGGGGGCCCCGTTCTGAAGCTTTCTTT.

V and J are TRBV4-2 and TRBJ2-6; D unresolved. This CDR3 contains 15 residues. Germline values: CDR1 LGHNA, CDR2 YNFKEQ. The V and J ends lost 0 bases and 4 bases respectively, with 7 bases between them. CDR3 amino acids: CASSQEGAGANVLTF. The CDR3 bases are TGTGCCAGCAGCCAAGAAGGAGCCGGGGCCAACGTCCTGACTTTC.

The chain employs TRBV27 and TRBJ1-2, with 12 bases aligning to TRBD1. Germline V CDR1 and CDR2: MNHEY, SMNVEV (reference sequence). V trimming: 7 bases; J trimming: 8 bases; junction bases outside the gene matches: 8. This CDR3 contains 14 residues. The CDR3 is CASNPGQGAVGYTF. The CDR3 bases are TGTGCCAGCAATCCGGGACAGGGGGCAGTAGGCTACACCTTC.

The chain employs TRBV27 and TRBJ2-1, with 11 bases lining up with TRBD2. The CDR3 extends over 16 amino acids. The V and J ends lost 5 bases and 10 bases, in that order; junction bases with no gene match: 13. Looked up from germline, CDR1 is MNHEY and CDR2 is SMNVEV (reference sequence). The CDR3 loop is CASSPRLAGRGWEQFF. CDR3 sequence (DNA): TGTGCCAGCAGTCCCAGACTAGCGGGGAGGGGTTGGGAGCAGTTCTTC.

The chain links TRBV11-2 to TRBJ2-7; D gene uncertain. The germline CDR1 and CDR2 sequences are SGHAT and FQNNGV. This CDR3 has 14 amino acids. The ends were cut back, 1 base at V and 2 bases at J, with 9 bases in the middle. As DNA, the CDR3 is TGTGCCAGCAGCTTAGGAGTAGCAACCTACGAGCAGTACTTC. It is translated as CASSLGVATYEQYF.

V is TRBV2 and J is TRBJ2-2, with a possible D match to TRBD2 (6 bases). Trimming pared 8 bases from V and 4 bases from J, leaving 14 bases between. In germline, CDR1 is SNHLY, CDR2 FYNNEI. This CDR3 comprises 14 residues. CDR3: CASGGTQPTGELFF. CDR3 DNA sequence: TGTGCCAGCGGGGGGACCCAACCCACCGGGGAGCTGTTTTTT.

DNA of the CDR3: TGTGCCAGTCTTTTTTGGGCAGGGGAAGCCGGGGAGCTGTTTTTT. As protein: CASLFWAGEAGELFF. The chain joins TRBV2 to TRBJ2-2, with a weak D call TRBD1 (6 bases). V lost 9 bases, J lost 6 bases, and 20 bases lay in between. Germline values: CDR1 SNHLY, CDR2 FYNNEI. The CDR3 is made up of 15 amino acids.

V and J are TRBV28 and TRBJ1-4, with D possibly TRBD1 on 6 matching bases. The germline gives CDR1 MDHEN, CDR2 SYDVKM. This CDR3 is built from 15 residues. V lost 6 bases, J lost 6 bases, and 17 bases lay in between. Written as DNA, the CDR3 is TGTGCCAGCAGCCGCCTCGCGGGGGCGGATGAAAAACTGTTTTTT. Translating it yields CASSRLAGADEKLFF. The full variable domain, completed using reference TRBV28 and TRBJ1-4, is DVKVTQSSRYLVKRTGEKVFLECVQDMDHENMFWYRQDPGLGLRLIYFSYDVKMKEKGDIPEGYSVSREKKERFSLILESASTNQTSMYLCASSRLAGADEKLFFGSGTQLSVL.

The CDR3 DNA follows: TGTGCCATCCTCCCCCGGGACAGGGGCTTCTACGAGCAGTACTTC. It is translated as CAILPRDRGFYEQYF. This chain connects TRBV2 to TRBJ2-7; 10 bases are a match to TRBD1. Trimming took 10 bases from V and 3 from J; bases not matched to a gene: 12. The CDR3 contains 15 residues. Germline CDR1 is SNHLY and CDR2 is FYNNEI.

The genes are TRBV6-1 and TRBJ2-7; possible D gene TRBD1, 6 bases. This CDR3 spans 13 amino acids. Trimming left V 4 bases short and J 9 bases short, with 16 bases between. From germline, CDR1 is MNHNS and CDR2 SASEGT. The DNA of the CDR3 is TGTGCCAGCAGTGTTCAGGGGACCTCTTTGCAGTACTTC. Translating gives CASSVQGTSLQYF.

The DNA of the CDR3 is TGTGCCAGCATTTGGGGGGTCTATGAGCAGTTCTTC. It yields the protein CASIWGVYEQFF. The genes are TRBV6-1 and TRBJ2-1; TRBD2 might be the D (6 bases). This CDR3 is built from 12 residues. Germline assignment: CDR1 MNHNS and CDR2 SASEGT. Trimming took off 7 bases at V and 8 bases at J, with 12 bases between the two ends.

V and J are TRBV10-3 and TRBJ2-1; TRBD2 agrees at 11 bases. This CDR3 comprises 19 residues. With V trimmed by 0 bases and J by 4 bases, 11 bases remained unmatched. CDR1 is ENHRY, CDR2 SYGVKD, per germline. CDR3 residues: CAISESGSSGGTIYNEQFF. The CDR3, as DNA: TGTGCCATCAGTGAGTCGGGGTCTAGCGGGGGGACTATTTACAATGAGCAGTTCTTC.

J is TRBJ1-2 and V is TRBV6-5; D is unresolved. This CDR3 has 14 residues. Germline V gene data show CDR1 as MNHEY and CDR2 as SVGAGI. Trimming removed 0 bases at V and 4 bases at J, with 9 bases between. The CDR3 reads CASSYSTGIYGYTF. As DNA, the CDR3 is TGTGCCAGCAGTTACTCGACGGGGATCTATGGCTACACCTTC.